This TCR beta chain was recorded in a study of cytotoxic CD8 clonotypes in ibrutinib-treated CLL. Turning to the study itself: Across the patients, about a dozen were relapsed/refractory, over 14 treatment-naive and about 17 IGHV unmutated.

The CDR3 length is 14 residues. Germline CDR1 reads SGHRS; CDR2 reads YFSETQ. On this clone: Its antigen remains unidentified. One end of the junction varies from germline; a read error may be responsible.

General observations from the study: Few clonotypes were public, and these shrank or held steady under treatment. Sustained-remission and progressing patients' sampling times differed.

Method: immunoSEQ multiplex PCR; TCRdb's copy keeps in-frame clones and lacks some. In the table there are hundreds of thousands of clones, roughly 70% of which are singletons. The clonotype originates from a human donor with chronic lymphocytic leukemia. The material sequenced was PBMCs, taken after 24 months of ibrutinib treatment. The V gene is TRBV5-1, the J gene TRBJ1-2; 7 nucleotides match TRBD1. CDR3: CAGSPSGGPGGYTF. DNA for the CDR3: TGCGCCGGCAGTCCGTCAGGGGGGCCTGGTGGCTACACCTTC.